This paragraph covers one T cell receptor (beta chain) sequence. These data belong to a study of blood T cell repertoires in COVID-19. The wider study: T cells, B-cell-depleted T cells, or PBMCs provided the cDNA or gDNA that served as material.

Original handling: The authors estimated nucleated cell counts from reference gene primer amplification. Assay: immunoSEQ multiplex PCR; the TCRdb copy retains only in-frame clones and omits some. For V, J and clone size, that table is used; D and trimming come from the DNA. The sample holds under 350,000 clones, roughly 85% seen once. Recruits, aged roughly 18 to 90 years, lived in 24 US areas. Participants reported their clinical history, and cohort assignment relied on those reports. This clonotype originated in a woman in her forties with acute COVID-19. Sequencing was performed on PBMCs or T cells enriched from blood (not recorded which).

The CDR3 coding sequence is TGCGCCAGCAGCCAAGATAGCTCCAGCCGGAACACTGAAGCTTTCTTT. It translates to CASSQDSSSRNTEAFF. This chain joins TRBV4-1 and TRBJ1-1; D is unclear. The V end lost 0 bases, the J end lost 1 base, and 12 bases lay between the germline ends. The V gene's germline CDR1 is MGHRA and CDR2 YSYEKL. This CDR3 has 16 residues.